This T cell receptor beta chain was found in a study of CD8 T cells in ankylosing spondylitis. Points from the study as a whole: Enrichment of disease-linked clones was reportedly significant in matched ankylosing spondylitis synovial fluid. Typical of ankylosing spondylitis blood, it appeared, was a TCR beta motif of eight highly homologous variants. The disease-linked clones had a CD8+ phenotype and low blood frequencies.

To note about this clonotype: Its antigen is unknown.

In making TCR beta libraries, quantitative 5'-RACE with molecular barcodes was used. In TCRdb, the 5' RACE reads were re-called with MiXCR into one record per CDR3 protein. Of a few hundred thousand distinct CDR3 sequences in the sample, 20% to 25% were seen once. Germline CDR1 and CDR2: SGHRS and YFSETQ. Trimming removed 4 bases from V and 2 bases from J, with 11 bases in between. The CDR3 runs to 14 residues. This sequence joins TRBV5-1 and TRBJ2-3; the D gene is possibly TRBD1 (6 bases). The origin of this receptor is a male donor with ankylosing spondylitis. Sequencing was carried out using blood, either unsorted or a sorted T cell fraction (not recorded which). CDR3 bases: TGCGCCAGCAGCCCCGGACAGAACACAGATACGCAGTATTTT. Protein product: CASSPGQNTDTQYF.